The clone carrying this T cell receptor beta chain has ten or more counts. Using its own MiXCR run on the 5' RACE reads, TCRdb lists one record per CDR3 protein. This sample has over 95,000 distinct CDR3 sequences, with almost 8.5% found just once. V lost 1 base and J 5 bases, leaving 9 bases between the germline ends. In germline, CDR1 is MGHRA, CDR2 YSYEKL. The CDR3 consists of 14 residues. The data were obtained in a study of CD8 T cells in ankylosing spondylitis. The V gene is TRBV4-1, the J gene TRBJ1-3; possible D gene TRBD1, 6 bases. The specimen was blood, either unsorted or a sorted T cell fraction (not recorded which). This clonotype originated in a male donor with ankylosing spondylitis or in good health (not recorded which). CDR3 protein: CASSQGTARNTIYF. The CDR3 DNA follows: TGCGCCAGCAGCCAAGGGACAGCTCGAAACACCATATATTTT.